This T cell receptor (beta chain) derives from a study of T cells after yellow fever vaccination. Study summary: Libraries from low-cell-number fractions were prepared with the SMART-Seq v4 Ultra Low Input RNA kit. Study-wide findings and caveats: Boosting was followed by the reappearance of most primary-vaccination clones (just under 97% CD4, about 89% CD8). A small share of clonotypes appeared in both CD4 and CD8 compartments. Contaminants from the bulk population, in the form of abundant clonotypes, could be found in FACS-sorted repertoires.

V was clipped by 3 bases and J by 4 bases; unmatched bases: 11. The CDR3 loop spans 17 amino acids. Per the germline V gene, CDR1 is GTSNPN and CDR2 is SVGIG (reference sequence). TCRdb re-called the 5' RACE reads with MiXCR, one entry per CDR3 protein. The sample includes 550,000 to 750,000 distinct CDR3 sequences, approximately 15% of them seen just once. Worth noting for this clonotype: Its antigen remains unidentified.

V usage is TRBV30 and J usage is TRBJ2-2; 10 nucleotides line up with TRBD2. Material: PBMCs, obtained on the day of the yellow fever booster vaccination. The receptor comes from a man aged 25 to 45 who received the YFV17D yellow fever vaccine. This CDR3 is CAWSKGTSVISTGELFF. CDR3 bases: TGTGCCTGGAGCAAAGGGACTAGCGTGATTAGCACCGGGGAGCTGTTTTTT. Complete variable domain (other parts from reference TRBV30 and TRBJ2-2): SQTIHQWPATLVQPVGSPLSLECTVEGTSNPNLYWYRQAAGRGLQLLFYSVGIGQISSEVPQNLSASRPQDRQFILSSKKLLLSDSGFYLCAWSKGTSVISTGELFFGEGSRLTVL.